A single sample is the source of the 31 T cell receptor beta chains below, sequenced in a study of identical twins. TCRdb passed the 5' RACE reads through MiXCR, listing each CDR3 protein once. This table holds 1.5 million or so distinct CDR3 sequences, around 33% found once. Sequenced material: cord blood. Source of these receptors: a newborn girl in good health.

This clonotype was detected a few times. This chain joins TRBV9 and TRBJ2-1; 8 nucleotides match TRBD2. The CDR3 runs to 15 residues. V shed 3 bases, J shed 6 bases, and the junction held 8 bases outside the gene matches. Germline CDR1 reads SGDLS; CDR2 reads YYNGEE. CDR3 sequence: CASSAPGTRSNEQFF. CDR3 nucleotides: TGTGCCAGCAGCGCCCCCGGGACTAGATCCAATGAGCAGTTCTTC.

The V gene is TRBV20-1, the J gene TRBJ2-7; D ambiguous. Germline assignment: CDR1 DFQATT and CDR2 SNEGSKA (reference sequence). This CDR3 has 12 amino acids. CDR3 sequence (DNA): TGCAGCCCGTTCCCTAGCTCCTACGAGCAGTACTTC. This sequence encodes CSPFPSSYEQYF.

The rearrangement uses TRBV28 and TRBJ2-5; 8 positions match TRBD1. The CDR3 has 17 amino acids. CDR1 is MDHEN and CDR2 is SYDVKM in the germline V gene. With V trimmed by 3 bases and J by 3 bases, 12 bases remained unmatched. The CDR3 DNA follows: TGTGCCAGCAGTTTCAAAACCCTGACAGGGGAAGAAGAGACCCAGTACTTC. Its translation is CASSFKTLTGEEETQYF.

The chain combines TRBV20-1 with TRBJ2-5, with 16 bases lining up with TRBD2. Germline V CDR1 and CDR2: DFQATT, SNEGSKA (reference sequence). The J segment lost 1 base and the V segment lost 3 bases, leaving 5 bases of the junction unmatched. This CDR3 has 17 amino acids. CDR3 DNA: TGCAGTGCTAGTGGGGGACTAGCGGGGGGGTTCCAAGAGACCCAGTACTTC. The encoded protein is CSASGGLAGGFQETQYF.

This rearrangement joins TRBV6-1 to TRBJ1-6, with D tentatively TRBD1 (6 bases). This CDR3 contains 16 residues. Germline V gene lookup returns CDR1 MNHNS and CDR2 SASEGT. V was trimmed by 5 bases and J by 7 bases, leaving 18 bases between them. The CDR3, as DNA: TGTGCCAGCAGTCCCAAACAGGGACCCACCAATTCACCCCTCCACTTT. Translating gives CASSPKQGPTNSPLHF.

V and J are TRBV20-1 and TRBJ2-7; tentative D call: TRBD1 (5 bases). From germline, CDR1 is DFQATT and CDR2 SNEGSKA (reference sequence). V was clipped by 6 bases and J by 3 bases, with 9 bases between them. The length of the CDR3 is 11 residues. CDR3 amino acids: CSAEDSYEQYF. In DNA form, the CDR3 reads TGCAGTGCCGAAGACAGCTACGAGCAGTACTTC.

There are a few counts of this clonotype. The rearrangement joins TRBV5-1 to TRBJ2-3; 9 nucleotides line up with TRBD1. Germline trimming cut 2 bases from V and 3 bases from J; bases unmatched to any gene: 16. This CDR3 is built from 19 residues. Per the germline V gene, CDR1 is SGHRS and CDR2 is YFSETQ. CDR3 region: CASSFPGTGFDWGTDTQYF. CDR3 in DNA: TGCGCCAGCAGCTTTCCCGGGACAGGGTTTGACTGGGGGACAGATACGCAGTATTTT.

This clonotype has only a few counts. The rearrangement uses TRBV20-1 and TRBJ2-1; 8 bases align to TRBD2. With the DNA end fitting TRBJ2-7 better, the J assignment may be wrong. The CDR3 covers 15 residues. CDR1 DFQATT and CDR2 SNEGSKA come from the germline V gene (reference sequence). The CDR3 DNA sequence: TGCAGTGCTAGGGTGCGGGAGGCCTCCTACAATGAGCAGTACTTC. Protein product: CSARVREASYNEQYF.

This clonotype was seen a few times. V usage is TRBV28 and J usage is TRBJ2-5; 10 bases map to TRBD1. The CDR3 is 17 amino acids. Germline V gene lookup returns CDR1 MDHEN and CDR2 SYDVKM. V lost 4 bases to trimming and J lost 5 bases; unmatched junction nucleotides: 13. For the CDR3, the DNA is TGTGCCAGCAGTTCCTGGGACAGGGGCCGCCTCGGGGAGACCCAGTACTTC. Protein product: CASSSWDRGRLGETQYF.

This clonotype was recorded a few times. The V call is TRBV20-1, the J call TRBJ1-5; the D is unclear. V was clipped by 5 bases and J by 2 bases, with 13 bases between them. The CDR3 has 14 amino acids. Germline CDR1 and CDR2: DFQATT and SNEGSKA (reference sequence). CDR3 protein: CSAPLPRGNQPQHF. For the CDR3, the DNA is TGCAGTGCTCCCCTGCCCCGGGGCAATCAGCCCCAGCATTTT.

This rearrangement joins TRBV12-5 to TRBJ2-7; D perhaps matches TRBD2 (7 bases). V was trimmed by 0 bases and J by 7 bases, leaving 22 bases between them. This CDR3 has 17 amino acids. Germline loops: CDR1 LGHNT, CDR2 FRNRAP. The CDR3 nucleotides read TGTGCTAGTGGTTTGGTACTGCGCGGGGGCTCCTACAATGAGCAGTACTTC. Translating it yields CASGLVLRGGSYNEQYF.

This clonotype was picked up a small number of times. This chain joins TRBV12-3 or TRBV12-4 and TRBJ1-5; D not certain. This CDR3 contains 15 residues. Trimming stripped 3 bases from V and 0 bases from J, with 9 bases between. The CDR3 DNA reads TGTGCCAGCAGTTTGGTGAGGTATAGCAATCAGCCCCAGCATTTT. Translating it yields CASSLVRYSNQPQHF.

In this sample, this clonotype turned up many times. The rearrangement links TRBV10-3 to TRBJ2-3; possible D gene TRBD2, 7 bases. V shed 2 bases and J shed 2 bases, with 11 bases lying between them. The CDR3 has 15 amino acids. Per germline, CDR1 ENHRY and CDR2 SYGVKD. Here the CDR3 DNA reads TGTGCCATCAGTGAGACGGGGGGCCCCACAGATACGCAGTATTTT. This encodes CAISETGGPTDTQYF.

The rearrangement links TRBV7-2 to TRBJ2-4; TRBD2 aligns across 7 bases. The last part of the DNA fits TRBJ2-7 better; the J call may be wrong. The CDR3 is made up of 12 amino acids. Per the germline V gene, CDR1 is SGHTA and CDR2 is FQGNSA. CDR3 nucleotide sequence: TGTGCCAGCAGTCTTACTAGCGTCGAGCAGTACTTC. It specifies CASSLTSVEQYF.

V gene TRBV21-1 combines with J gene TRBJ2-2; TRBD1 is the table's D call and was not checked against the DNA. TRBV21-1 constitutes a pseudogene. This CDR3 has 15 residues. CDR3 residues: CASSKDGGDTGELFF. The CDR3 nucleotides read TGTGCCAGCAGCAAAGATGGGGGGGACACCGGGGAGCTGTTTTTT.

This clonotype was observed a few times. The chain couples TRBV5-1 to TRBJ2-1, with TRBD2 matching 8 bases. CDR1 and CDR2 from the germline V gene are SGHRS and YFSETQ. The V gene end was trimmed by 4 bases and the J gene end by 9 bases; junction bases not matched to a gene: 6. The CDR3 runs 13 residues. This CDR3 is CASSLSGITEQFF. The DNA for the CDR3 is TGCGCCAGCAGCCTTAGCGGGATAACTGAGCAGTTCTTC.

In its sample, this clonotype was seen a few times. This sequence joins TRBV6-6 and TRBJ1-1, with D hard to call. V lost 5 bases to trimming and J lost 9 bases, with 16 bases between them. Germline lookup yields CDR1 MNHNY and CDR2 SVGAGI (reference sequence). This CDR3 has 13 residues. This CDR3 is CASSQLPLTKAFF. In DNA, the CDR3 is TGTGCCAGCAGTCAGCTCCCGTTGACAAAAGCTTTCTTT.

This clonotype was found many times. The junction does not match germline at one end; this may be a read error. The rearrangement joins TRBV3-1 to TRBJ2-7, with D possibly matching TRBD2 (5 bases). Germline CDR1 is LGHDT and CDR2 is YNNKEL (reference sequence). The CDR3 spans 13 residues. The CDR3 spells CASSPGITYEQYF. The CDR3 DNA reads TGCGCCAGCAGCCCGGGGATTACCTACGAGCAGTACTTC.

This clonotype was counted only a few times. J is TRBJ2-7 and V is TRBV28, with 9 bases fitting TRBD2. Per germline, CDR1 MDHEN and CDR2 SYDVKM. V dropped 6 bases and J dropped 2; count of bases not matched to a gene: 8. CDR3 length equals 15 residues. CDR3 coding DNA: TGTGCCAGCAGCCCCCTGACTAGCGGAACCTACGAGCAGTACTTC. The encoded protein is CASSPLTSGTYEQYF. Looking up the rest from reference TRBV28 and TRBJ2-7 gives the full variable domain: DVKVTQSSRYLVKRTGEKVFLECVQDMDHENMFWYRQDPGLGLRLIYFSYDVKMKEKGDIPEGYSVSREKKERFSLILESASTNQTSMYLCASSPLTSGTYEQYFGPGTRLTVT.

This chain links TRBV5-1 with TRBJ2-1; D ambiguous. The V gene lost 3 bases and the J gene lost 4 bases, with 14 bases spanning the gap. CDR3 size: 15 residues. From germline, CDR1 is SGHRS and CDR2 YFSETQ. CDR3 in DNA: TGCGCCAGCAGCTCAGCGCCTTCAGCGTACAATGAGCAGTTCTTC. Translating it yields CASSSAPSAYNEQFF.

This clonotype was seen a few times. The chain couples TRBV6-5 to TRBJ2-1, with a weak D call TRBD2 (6 bases). Germline values: CDR1 MNHEY, CDR2 SVGAGI. The germline V and J ends were trimmed by 4 bases and 1 base, with 14 bases remaining between them. This CDR3 comprises 16 residues. The CDR3 region is CASSLRGTPSYNEQFF. In DNA form, the CDR3 reads TGTGCCAGCAGTTTACGCGGGACTCCATCCTACAATGAGCAGTTCTTC.

V and J are TRBV27 and TRBJ2-5, with TRBD1 matching 8 bases. Judging by the DNA end, TRBJ2-7 fits better; the J call may be wrong. This CDR3 has 16 residues. In germline, CDR1 is MNHEY, CDR2 SMNVEV (reference sequence). CDR3 region: CASSPSGPGGMYEQYF. The CDR3 bases are TGTGCCAGCAGTCCAAGTGGTCCAGGGGGCATGTACGAGCAGTACTTC.

J is TRBJ1-1 and V is TRBV12-3 or TRBV12-4; D remains ambiguous. This CDR3 has 14 residues. V shed 1 base and J shed 0 bases, with 6 bases lying between them. CDR3 residues: CASSLDQLNTEAFF. The DNA of the CDR3 is TGTGCCAGCAGTTTAGATCAGCTGAACACTGAAGCTTTCTTT.

This clonotype was observed at least ten times. The chain uses TRBV4-1 and TRBJ2-1; D not certain. The V end was cut by 4 bases, the J end by 7 bases, with 8 bases between. The length of the CDR3 is 12 residues. CDR1 is MGHRA and CDR2 is YSYEKL in the germline V gene. CDR3: CASSRGWNEQFF. The DNA of the CDR3 is TGCGCCAGCAGCCGGGGATGGAATGAGCAGTTCTTC.

This sequence joins TRBV15 and TRBJ2-1; 10 nucleotides align to TRBD2. There are 15 residues in the CDR3. The J segment lost 2 bases and the V segment lost 4 bases, leaving 2 bases of the junction unmatched. The germline CDR1 and CDR2 sequences are LNHNV and YYDKDF (reference sequence). In DNA, the CDR3 is TGTGCCACCAGCACAGCGGGGGGGCCCTACAATGAGCAGTTCTTC. This encodes CATSTAGGPYNEQFF.

A word on this clonotype: A much larger clone differs from this one at a single base, so this may be a read error. V gene TRBV3-1 combines with J gene TRBJ2-5; D is unresolved. The DNA end lines up better with TRBJ2-7; the J call may be wrong. CDR3 length: 12 amino acids. Germline assignment: CDR1 LGHDT and CDR2 YNNKEL (reference sequence). The DNA of the CDR3 is TGTGCCAGCAGCCAAGCCCGCTACGAGCAGTACTTC. Amino acid sequence: CASSQARYEQYF.

Worth noting for this clonotype: A clone one base away is much larger, so this may be a read error. J is TRBJ2-3 and V is TRBV12-3 or TRBV12-4; 11 bases match TRBD2. The CDR3 consists of 19 residues. Trimming cost V 2 bases and J 0 bases; bases outside gene matches: 10. The CDR3 sequence is CASSLPRLAGKTSTDTQYF. CDR3 sequence (DNA): TGTGCCAGCAGTTTACCCAGACTAGCGGGGAAAACTAGCACAGATACGCAGTATTTT.

Comment on this clonotype: This may stem from a read error, because a much larger clone lies one nucleotide away. The J gene is TRBJ2-7, the V gene TRBV6-1; 8 bases are a match to TRBD1. In germline, CDR1 is MNHNS, CDR2 SASEGT. Trimming cost V 4 bases and J 7 bases; bases outside gene matches: 3. The CDR3 contains 12 residues. CDR3 in DNA: TGTGCCAGCAGTGCAGGGGGCAATGAGCAGTACTTC. Translating it yields CASSAGGNEQYF.

This clonotype was detected a few times. The chain uses TRBV5-1 and TRBJ1-5, with D possibly being TRBD1 (5 bases). Trimming cost V 4 bases and J 0 bases, with 14 bases left between them. Per germline, CDR1 SGHRS and CDR2 YFSETQ. The CDR3 has 16 residues. In nucleotides, the CDR3 is TGCGCCAGCAGCCTGGGGGACGCAGATAGCAATCAGCCCCAGCATTTT. Protein product: CASSLGDADSNQPQHF.

This clonotype was detected a few times. The chain employs TRBV6-1 and TRBJ1-2, with D possibly TRBD1 on 6 matching bases. Trimming cost V 3 bases and J 1 base, with 12 bases left between them. CDR1 is MNHNS and CDR2 is SASEGT in the germline V gene. The CDR3 length is 15 residues. The DNA for the CDR3 is TGTGCCAGCAGTGAGGGGACACTCTTTAACTATGGCTACACCTTC. It codes for CASSEGTLFNYGYTF.

The chain employs TRBV20-1 and TRBJ2-3; TRBD2 aligns across 14 bases. The V gene's germline CDR1 is DFQATT and CDR2 SNEGSKA (reference sequence). The J segment lost 7 bases and the V segment lost 1 base, leaving 13 bases of the junction unmatched. The CDR3 loop spans 18 amino acids. CDR3 in amino acids: CSARGLAGGPDLRNTQYF. CDR3 nucleotide sequence: TGCAGTGCTAGAGGACTAGCGGGAGGGCCAGATCTGCGGAATACGCAGTATTTT.